This TCR beta chain was documented in a study of PD-1 blockade in mismatch repair-deficient tumors. Study background: Enrolled about 2012-2017, patients had progressing, pretreated mismatch repair-deficient cancers of 12 types.

This clone was recorded once. Its specificity is not known. CDR1 is MNHEY, CDR2 SMNVEV, per germline (reference sequence). V lost 5 bases and J lost 2; bases outside the gene matches: 7. The CDR3 has 15 amino acids. PCR or immunohistochemistry showed mismatch repair deficiency in every enrolled patient. Study-level points and caveats: After pembrolizumab, tumor-resident clones rose rapidly, then generally contracted before radiologic responses.

Clones were sequenced by immunoSEQ multiplex PCR, and TCRdb holds only the in-frame ones, with some missing. The sample records around 100,000 clones, 60% to 85% being singletons. The TCR was taken from an adult with mismatch repair-deficient cancer. The material sequenced was peripheral blood, taken more than 58 weeks after starting pembrolizumab. V and J are TRBV27 and TRBJ2-5, with 8 nucleotides matching TRBD1. Here the CDR3 DNA reads TGTGCCAGCAGTCCCCGGGACAGGCAGCAAGAGACCCAGTACTTC. This encodes CASSPRDRQQETQYF.